These 2 T cell receptor beta chains were all obtained from the same sample, sequenced in a study of blood T cell repertoires in COVID-19. Profiling relied on immunoSEQ multiplex PCR, and the TCRdb table lists in-frame clones only, not all of them. This table has tens of thousands of clones, 85% appearing once. The sequenced sample consisted of peripheral blood. These receptor sequences come from a man aged 55 to 70 with acute or convalescent COVID-19.

The chain recombines TRBV6-1 with TRBJ2-3; D remains unclear. The CDR3 is 16 amino acids. Germline V gene data show CDR1 as MNHNS and CDR2 as SASEGT. Trimming removed 4 bases from V and 0 bases from J, with 14 bases in between. The CDR3 bases are TGTGCCAGCAGTGCCAACTTCTTCCTCAGCACAGATACGCAGTATTTT. Protein product: CASSANFFLSTDTQYF.

The chain carries TRBV27 and TRBJ2-5; 8 bases agree with TRBD1. CDR1 and CDR2 from the germline V gene are MNHEY and SMNVEV (reference sequence). V was clipped by 5 bases and J by 5 bases; unmatched bases: 10. The CDR3 spans 15 residues. The CDR3 region has the DNA TGTGCCAGCAGTAAGAGGACAGGGCAGGGGGAGACCCAGTACTTC. It yields the protein CASSKRTGQGETQYF.